This T cell receptor beta chain emerged from a study of blood T cell repertoires in COVID-19 (dated by TCRdb to the early 2020s). As for the study more broadly: Samples covering the acute and convalescent phases of COVID-19 were provided by collaborators in the United States, Italy and Spain. The repertoires were released in a freely available public database intended as a resource for research on the immune response to SARS-CoV-2. The material from the prospective study consisted of cDNA or gDNA derived from T cells, B-cell-depleted T cells, or PBMCs. The samples were drawn from two sources: the first 160 participants of the ongoing ImmuneRACE study, and 1,000 to 1,500 subjects contributed by 6 global collaborators. HLA class I and class II types, where available, came from metadata supplied by the sample provider rather than from assay-based typing. The dataset comprised deeply sampled blood TCRbeta repertoires from subjects exposed to, actively infected with, or recovered from COVID-19. A de-identified subject ID, COVID-19 status, age in years and sex were almost always included in the sample metadata.

The immunoSEQ Assay, a bias-controlled multiplex PCR, was used to amplify TCRbeta CDR3 regions from genomic DNA. Under the source paper's analysis protocol: Within the assay, amplification of reference gene primers was used to estimate how many nucleated cells each sample contained. To quantify the absolute abundance of each unique TCRbeta CDR3 rearrangement, sequence reads were collapsed and filtered. For each sample, productive Simpson clonality was calculated as the square root of Simpson's diversity index across productive rearrangements. Imported from immuneACCESS, the table was reduced by TCRdb to in-frame sequences with V and J called. These copies leave out some clones; in studies compared against another copy, an unresolved V gene accounts for under half, and the cause of the remainder is not known. V, J and clone size reflect that table, while D and trimming were determined from the DNA. For this sample the table gives some 15,000 clones, of which around 91% were detected only once. In total, the top ten clones hold 8.1% of the sample.

The collaborating institutions used their own protocols to collect whole blood in K2EDTA tubes. For TCRbeta analysis, collaborator samples were shipped as frozen whole blood, as isolated PBMCs, or as DNA extracted from either sample type. Beyond this particular receptor, the publication reports: Clinical and demographic metadata were provided uncurated, with the amount varying by source and participant.

A word on this clone: Its recognized antigen is unknown. It has no much larger one-base neighbor in the sample; base qualities were not kept.

Counted from cysteine to phenylalanine, this CDR3 has 15 amino acids. Only the CDR3 portion is preserved as DNA: 45 bases, with reading frame beginning at the first base. Trimming accounts for 5 bases at V and 7 bases at J, while the number of junction bases matched to no gene is 8. Reading the germline V gene gives CDR1 SGHTA and CDR2 FQGNSA. Here the chain combines TRBV7-2 and TRBJ1-4, with 9 central nucleotides matching TRBD1. This TCR derives from a human donor in a cohort sampled during active COVID-19. Source material: peripheral blood. For the CDR3, the sequence is CASSTYRGPGEKLFF. The DNA sequence is as follows: TGTGCCAGCAGCACCTACAGGGGGCCGGGTGAAAAACTGTTTTTT.